This T cell receptor (beta chain) was sequenced for a study of technical replicates of blood from several donors. Assay: immunoSEQ multiplex PCR; the TCRdb copy retains only in-frame clones and omits some. The sample has about 76,000 clones; approximately 83% are singletons. The CDR3 totals 17 residues. V lost 0 bases, J lost 2 bases, and 6 bases stayed unmatched. Looked up from germline, CDR1 is LGHNA and CDR2 is YNFKEQ. The receptor was isolated from a human donor in good health. Some clones in this sample may be carry-over from other donors' samples. The J gene is TRBJ2-3, the V gene TRBV4-2; 9 bases match TRBD2. The specimen was PBMCs. In DNA, the CDR3 is TGTGCCAGCAGCCAAGAGAGCGGGAGGCCTGCCACAGATACGCAGTATTTT. This translates into CASSQESGRPATDTQYF.